This TCR beta chain was found in a study of blood T cell repertoires in COVID-19. Germline values: CDR1 KGHSH, CDR2 LQKENI. This CDR3 is built from 17 residues. After removal of 3 bases from V and 4 bases from J, the junction contained 14 bases not matched to a gene. The protocol was immunoSEQ multiplex PCR, while the TCRdb copy is restricted to in-frame clones and leaves out a portion. The profile covers about 58,000 clones, with about 83% appearing a single time and roughly 5% taken by the ten largest. This clonotype was sampled from a man aged 35 to 55 with active COVID-19. The source material was peripheral blood. This chain uses TRBV18 with TRBJ2-5; 7 bases align to TRBD2. CDR3 sequence reads: CASSPSGLAGAGETQYF. The CDR3, as DNA: TGTGCCAGCTCACCTTCGGGTCTGGCGGGAGCTGGAGAGACCCAGTACTTC. Using reference TRBV18 and TRBJ2-5 for the parts outside the CDR3, the full variable domain is NAGVMQNPRHLVRRRGQEARLRCSPMKGHSHVYWYRQLPEEGLKFMVYLQKENIIDESGMPKERFSAEFPKEGPSILRIQQVVRGDSAAYFCASSPSGLAGAGETQYFGPGTRLLVL.